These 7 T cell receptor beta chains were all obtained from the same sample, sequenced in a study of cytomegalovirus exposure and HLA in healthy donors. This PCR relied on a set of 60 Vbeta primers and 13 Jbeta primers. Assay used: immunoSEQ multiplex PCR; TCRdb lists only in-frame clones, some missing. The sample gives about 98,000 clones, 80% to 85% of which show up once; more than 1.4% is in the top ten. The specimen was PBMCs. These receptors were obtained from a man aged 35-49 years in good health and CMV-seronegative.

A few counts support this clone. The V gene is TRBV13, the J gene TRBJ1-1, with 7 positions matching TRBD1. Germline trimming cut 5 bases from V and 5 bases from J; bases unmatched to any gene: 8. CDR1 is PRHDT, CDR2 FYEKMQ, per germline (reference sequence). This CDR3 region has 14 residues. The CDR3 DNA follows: TGTGCCAGCAGCCGACCTCGACAGGGTACTGAAGCTTTCTTT. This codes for CASSRPRQGTEAFF.

CDR3 sequence reads: CAWSTYRGDVAFF. In DNA form, the CDR3 reads TGTGCCTGGAGTACCTACAGGGGGGATGTCGCTTTCTTT. The chain combines TRBV30 with TRBJ1-1, with 8 bases lining up with TRBD1. The trim removed 2 bases at V and 11 bases at J, leaving 10 bases unmatched. This CDR3 region has 13 residues. Germline CDR1 and CDR2: GTSNPN and SVGIG (reference sequence).

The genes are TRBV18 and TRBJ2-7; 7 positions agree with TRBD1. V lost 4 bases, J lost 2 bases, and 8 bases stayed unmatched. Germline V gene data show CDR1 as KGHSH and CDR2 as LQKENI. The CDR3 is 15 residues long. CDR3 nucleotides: TGTGCCAGCTCACTCAACAGGGGTCAACCCTACGAGCAGTACTTC. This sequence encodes CASSLNRGQPYEQYF.

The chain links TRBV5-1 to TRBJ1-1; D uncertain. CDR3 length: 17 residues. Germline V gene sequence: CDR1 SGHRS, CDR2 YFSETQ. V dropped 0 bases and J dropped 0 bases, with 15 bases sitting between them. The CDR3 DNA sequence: TGCGCCAGCAGCTTGGATTTGAGCCGGGGATTGAACACTGAAGCTTTCTTT. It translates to CASSLDLSRGLNTEAFF. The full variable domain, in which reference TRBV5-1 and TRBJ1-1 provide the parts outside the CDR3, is KAGVTQTPRYLIKTRGQQVTLSCSPISGHRSVSWYQQTPGQGLQFLFEYFSETQRNKGNFPGRFSGRQFSNSRSEMNVSTLELGDSALYLCASSLDLSRGLNTEAFFGQGTRLTVV.

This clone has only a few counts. CDR3: CASSLYGRENSPLHF. The CDR3 bases are TGTGCCAGCAGTCTTTATGGGCGGGAGAATTCACCCCTCCACTTT. The chain is built from TRBV6-1 and TRBJ1-6; D not resolved. Germline CDR1 is MNHNS and CDR2 is SASEGT. This CDR3 has 15 residues. V was shortened by 5 bases and J by 7 bases, with 15 bases between the two germline ends.

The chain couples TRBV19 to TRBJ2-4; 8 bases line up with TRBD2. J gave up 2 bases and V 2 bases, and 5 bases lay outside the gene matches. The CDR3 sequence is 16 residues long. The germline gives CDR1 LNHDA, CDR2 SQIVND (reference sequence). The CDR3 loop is CASSISGGRTKNIQYF. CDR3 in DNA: TGTGCCAGTAGTATAAGCGGGGGCAGGACCAAAAACATTCAGTACTTC.

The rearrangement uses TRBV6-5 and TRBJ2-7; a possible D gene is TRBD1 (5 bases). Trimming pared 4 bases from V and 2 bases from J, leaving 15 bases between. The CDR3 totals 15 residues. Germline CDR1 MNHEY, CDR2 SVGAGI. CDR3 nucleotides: TGTGCCAGCAGTTTTGACAGAGAACCTACCTACGAGCAGTACTTC. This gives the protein CASSFDREPTYEQYF.